This T cell receptor beta chain is drawn from a study of blood T cell repertoires in COVID-19. The V gene's germline CDR1 is MNHEY and CDR2 SVGEGT. The CDR3 is 15 amino acids. J gave up 6 bases and V 4 bases, and 5 bases lay outside the gene matches. This table comes from immunoSEQ multiplex PCR, and its TCRdb copy is limited to in-frame clones, with some not included. The sample shows approximately 170,000 clones, roughly nine tenths of them seen only once. The chain joins TRBV6-2 or TRBV6-3 to TRBJ1-5; the match to TRBD1 covers 11 bases. This sequence originates from a woman between 65 and 79 years old with acute or convalescent COVID-19. The material sequenced was peripheral blood. The CDR3: CASSSGGQGAQPQHF. The DNA for the CDR3 is TGTGCCAGCAGTTCGGGAGGACAGGGGGCTCAGCCCCAGCATTTT.